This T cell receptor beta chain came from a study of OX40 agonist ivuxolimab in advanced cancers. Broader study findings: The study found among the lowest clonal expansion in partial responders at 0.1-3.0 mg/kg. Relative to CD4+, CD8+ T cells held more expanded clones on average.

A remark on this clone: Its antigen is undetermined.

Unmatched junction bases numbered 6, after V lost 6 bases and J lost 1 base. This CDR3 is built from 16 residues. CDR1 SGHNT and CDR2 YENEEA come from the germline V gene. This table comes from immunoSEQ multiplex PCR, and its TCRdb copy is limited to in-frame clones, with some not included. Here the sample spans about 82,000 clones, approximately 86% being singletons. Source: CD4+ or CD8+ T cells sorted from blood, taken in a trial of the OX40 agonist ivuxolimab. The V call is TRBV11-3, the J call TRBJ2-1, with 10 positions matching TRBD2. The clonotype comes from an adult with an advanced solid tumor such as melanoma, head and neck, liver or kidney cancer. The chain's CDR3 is CASSHSGRRSYNEQFF. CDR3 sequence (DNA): TGTGCCAGCAGTCATAGCGGGAGGAGGTCCTACAATGAGCAGTTCTTC.